This T cell receptor (beta chain) was obtained from a study of T cells in Graves' hyperthyroidism and ophthalmopathy. General observations from the study: Blood also carried most thyroid clonotypes expanded above 0.001.

A NOSPECS grade of at least 4, a Clinical Activity Score of at least 3 and duration under 3 months were recorded in ophthalmopathy patients. Patients having uncontrolled infection, another autoimmune disease, pregnancy or lactation were not included. Fresh peripheral blood, under 13 ml, yielded the PBMCs. RNA transcripts served as the template for amplifying TCR beta CDR3 regions. RT-PCR in the first round (using the HTBI primer set) targeted the TCR CDR3. TCRdb analysed the multiplex PCR reads with MiXCR anew, one entry per CDR3 protein. The sample carries 500,000 to 550,000 distinct CDR3 sequences, 20% recorded once. In regard to this clonotype: Its antigen remains unidentified.

The germline gives CDR1 LNHDA, CDR2 SQIVND (reference sequence). The CDR3 is 14 residues long. The germline V and J ends were trimmed by 0 bases and 2 bases, with 7 bases remaining between them. The TCR originated in a man aged 40-49 years with Graves' ophthalmopathy. Material: blood. The V gene is TRBV19, the J gene TRBJ1-1; D is unclear. CDR3 coding DNA: TGTGCCAGTAGTATAGACGGTCTTAACACTGAAGCTTTCTTT. This translates into CASSIDGLNTEAFF.